The present entry profiles one TCR beta chain with its context. As yet, its antigen is unknown. This record comes from a study of T cell responses to AZD1222 COVID-19 vaccine. The protocol was immunoSEQ multiplex PCR, while the TCRdb copy is restricted to in-frame clones and leaves out a portion. Seen here are 35,000 to 45,000 clones, about 78% observed once, and the top ten hold about 3.9%. Study-wide points: Spike was spanned by vaccine-associated CD4 TCRs, which were dominant at 160-218 and 743-854. Close to half of spike-specific TCRs reportedly recognize unmutated variant regions. Clonal diversity was possibly underestimated, and the donors were mostly white British, with more females. Just six or seven AZD1222 recipients tested seropositive at baseline.

This CDR3 contains 16 residues. The germline V gene has CDR1 MNHEY and CDR2 SVGEGT. Trimming shortened V by 5 bases and J by 6 bases, and 22 bases separated the two germline ends. The specimen comprised peripheral blood, sampled on day 0 of AZD1222 vaccination. The chain is built from TRBV6-2 or TRBV6-3 and TRBJ1-2; the D is unclear. The sequence derives from an adult in good health. CDR3 in DNA: TGTGCCAGCAGTACTCACCCGGAGGCCGAGGGAGATGGCTACACCTTC. Amino acids: CASSTHPEAEGDGYTF.